This is a list of T cell receptor beta chains from one sample in a study of cytomegalovirus exposure and HLA in healthy donors. Profiled with immunoSEQ multiplex PCR; TCRdb holds only in-frame clones, not every one. The sample has about 130,000 clones; 70% to 80% are singletons. The sequenced material came from PBMCs. Receptors originate from a man aged 40-49 years in good health and CMV-seropositive. The CDR3 runs from the conserved cysteine through the conserved F or W. The order of the fields is J gene, D gene, V gene, clone size, CDR3 length, CDR3 DNA, CDR3 protein. The D gene is left open where the match is weak. The size field is filled for only some rows; it gives once, few, many or a size class.

j_gene: TRBJ1-5; d_gene: NA; v_gene: TRBV15; abundance: NA; len: 16; CDR3nt: TGTGCCACCAGCAGGGAATCGTCCGGGGGGAATCAGCCCCAGCATTTT; CDR3aa: CATSRESSGGNQPQHF
j_gene: TRBJ2-6; d_gene: NA; v_gene: TRBV7-6; abundance: NA; len: 19; CDR3nt: TGTGCCAGCAGCTTGATAGTGGCAGGGTCTAGATCTGGGGCCAACGTCCTGACTTTC; CDR3aa: CASSLIVAGSRSGANVLTF
j_gene: TRBJ2-7; d_gene: NA; v_gene: TRBV4-1; abundance: few; len: 17; CDR3nt: TGCGCCAGCAGCCAACCAAAAGACCGTAGGAGCTCCTACGAGCAGTACTTC; CDR3aa: CASSQPKDRRSSYEQYF
j_gene: TRBJ2-6; d_gene: TRBD1; v_gene: TRBV15; abundance: once; len: 16; CDR3nt: TGTGCCACCAGCAGAGCCAGGGGGCGGGGGGCCAACGTCCTGACTTTC; CDR3aa: CATSRARGRGANVLTF
j_gene: TRBJ1-2; d_gene: NA; v_gene: TRBV20-1; abundance: NA; len: 10; CDR3nt: TGCAGTGCTGGGGGGGATGGTTACACCTTC; CDR3aa: CSAGGDGYTF
j_gene: TRBJ1-1; d_gene: NA; v_gene: TRBV5-1; abundance: NA; len: 14; CDR3nt: TGCGCCAGCAGCTTTCAGGGGATGAACACTGAAGCTTTCTTT; CDR3aa: CASSFQGMNTEAFF
j_gene: TRBJ2-5; d_gene: NA; v_gene: TRBV29-1; abundance: few; len: 12; CDR3nt: TGCAGCGTTGAAGCACCTAGGGAGACCCAGTACTTC; CDR3aa: CSVEAPRETQYF
j_gene: TRBJ1-1; d_gene: TRBD1; v_gene: TRBV6-1; abundance: NA; len: 12; CDR3nt: TGTGCCAGCCGGGAAGGGGGCGTTGAAGCTTTCTTT; CDR3aa: CASREGGVEAFF
j_gene: TRBJ2-5; d_gene: NA; v_gene: TRBV4-1; abundance: NA; len: 14; CDR3nt: TGCGCCAGCAGCCAAGTAGAGGGTTCGGAGACCCAGTACTTC; CDR3aa: CASSQVEGSETQYF
j_gene: TRBJ2-3; d_gene: TRBD2; v_gene: TRBV7-3; abundance: NA; len: 17; CDR3nt: TGTGCCAGCAGCTCCCGGACTAGCGGGGTCAACACAGATACGCAGTATTTT; CDR3aa: CASSSRTSGVNTDTQYF
j_gene: TRBJ2-7; d_gene: TRBD2; v_gene: TRBV29-1; abundance: NA; len: 14; CDR3nt: TGCAGCGTTGTTTCTAGCGGGAGCTCCTACGAGCAGTACTTC; CDR3aa: CSVVSSGSSYEQYF
j_gene: TRBJ2-1; d_gene: TRBD2; v_gene: TRBV11-2; abundance: few; len: 20; CDR3nt: TGTGCCAGCAGCTTAGATGGCTCGGGACTAGCGCCTTACTCAACCAATGAGCAGTTCTTC; CDR3aa: CASSLDGSGLAPYSTNEQFF
j_gene: TRBJ2-1; d_gene: TRBD1; v_gene: TRBV5-1; abundance: NA; len: 15; CDR3nt: TGCGCCAGCAGCTTGGGGGACAGGCAGTACAATGAGCAGTTCTTC; CDR3aa: CASSLGDRQYNEQFF
j_gene: TRBJ2-3; d_gene: TRBD2; v_gene: TRBV10-3; abundance: NA; len: 20; CDR3nt: TGTGCCATCAGTGGGTATCCACAGGCTAGCGGGGGGGTATCTTCAGATACGCAGTATTTT; CDR3aa: CAISGYPQASGGVSSDTQYF
j_gene: TRBJ2-5; d_gene: NA; v_gene: TRBV7-2; abundance: NA; len: 15; CDR3nt: TGTGCCAGCAGCTTAGGACGGGAGCTCCCAGAGACCCAGTACTTC; CDR3aa: CASSLGRELPETQYF
j_gene: TRBJ1-2; d_gene: NA; v_gene: TRBV28; abundance: few; len: 11; CDR3nt: TGTGCCAGCAGTTTAACTTCCGCCTACACCTTC; CDR3aa: CASSLTSAYTF